Listed below are T cell receptor beta chains from one sample, sequenced in a study of cytomegalovirus exposure and HLA in healthy donors. Some clones are missing from TCRdb's copy, which holds only in-frame ones; the method was immunoSEQ multiplex PCR. The sample consists of around 190,000 clones, around 79% of them appearing once. Sequencing input: PBMCs. These receptors all come from a woman aged 45-65 years in good health and CMV-seronegative. CDR3s include the opening cysteine and the closing phenylalanine or tryptophan. A D gene is named only where the DNA matches it firmly. A clone size is listed for some rows: how often the clone was seen (once, few, many), or a class if it is expanded.

TRBV5-1	TRBD2	once	TRBJ2-5	CASSPGLAGGGSRDYQETQYF	TGCGCCAGCAGCCCCGGACTAGCGGGAGGGGGGTCCCGAGACTACCAAGAGACCCAGTACTTC
TRBV10-2	.	.	TRBJ2-7	CASSGPGRSTYEQYF	TGCGCCAGCAGTGGACCAGGGCGGTCAACCTACGAGCAGTACTTC
TRBV2	TRBD2	.	TRBJ2-7	CASRVGTTGEQYF	TGTGCCAGCAGAGTTGGGACTACGGGCGAGCAGTACTTC
TRBV11-3	.	once	TRBJ2-1	CASSDGRGGSEQFF	TGTGCCAGCAGCGACGGGAGAGGGGGCTCTGAGCAGTTCTTC
TRBV18	.	.	TRBJ2-3	CASSPFGNGDTDTQYF	TGTGCCAGCTCACCATTCGGGAATGGGGACACAGATACGCAGTATTTT
TRBV28	.	.	TRBJ1-5	CASSPIQPQHF	TGTGCCAGCAGTCCTATTCAGCCCCAGCATTTT
TRBV9	TRBD2	.	TRBJ2-7	CASSLLAESYEQYF	TGTGCCAGCAGCCTACTAGCGGAATCCTACGAGCAGTACTTC
TRBV5-1	.	.	TRBJ1-2	CASNPMSTGFDGYTF	TGCGCCAGCAACCCCATGTCGACAGGCTTTGATGGCTACACCTTC
TRBV28	TRBD1	.	TRBJ1-2	CASSTQGGYGYTF	TGTGCCAGCAGCACCCAGGGGGGCTATGGCTACACCTTC
TRBV7-2	TRBD1	once	TRBJ2-1	CASSEQGQGPGEQFF	TGTGCCAGCAGCGAACAAGGACAGGGCCCTGGTGAGCAGTTCTTC
TRBV30	TRBD2	.	TRBJ2-1	CAWERGRVNEQFF	TGTGCCTGGGAGCGGGGTCGGGTGAATGAGCAGTTCTTC
TRBV6-5	TRBD2	.	TRBJ2-7	CAVCSASGASYEQYF	TGTGCCGTTTGCTCCGCTAGCGGGGCGTCCTACGAGCAGTACTTC
TRBV30	.	few	TRBJ1-3	CAWTPTGGVTIYF	TGTGCCTGGACGCCTACGGGGGGGGTCACCATATATTTT
TRBV28	.	.	TRBJ2-6	CASSEGGDSGANVLTF	TGTGCCAGCAGTGAAGGAGGGGATTCTGGGGCCAACGTCCTGACTTTC
TRBV4-3	.	few	TRBJ2-6	CASSQDGRGNSGANVLTF	TGCGCCAGCAGCCAAGACGGTCGGGGAAACTCTGGGGCCAACGTCCTGACTTTC
TRBV14	.	few	TRBJ2-1	CASSQVSSYNEQFF	TGTGCCAGCAGCCAAGTGAGCTCCTACAATGAGCAGTTCTTC
TRBV11-2	TRBD2	.	TRBJ2-7	CASRVSREYYEQYF	TGTGCCAGCAGAGTCTCGCGGGAGTACTACGAGCAGTACTTC
TRBV19	TRBD1	once	TRBJ1-1	CASRRGQTNTEAFF	TGTGCCAGCCGACGGGGACAGACGAACACTGAAGCTTTCTTT
TRBV5-4	.	.	TRBJ2-7	CASSPGGLSDPYEQYF	TGTGCCAGCAGCCCTGGAGGTTTGTCCGACCCCTACGAGCAGTACTTC
TRBV18	.	.	TRBJ1-1	CASSLLGGGNTEAFF	TGTGCCAGCTCTCTCTTGGGGGGAGGCAACACTGAAGCTTTCTTT
TRBV7-9	.	.	TRBJ1-1	CASSLGSAEAFF	TGTGCCAGCAGCTTAGGATCGGCTGAAGCTTTCTTT
TRBV2	.	.	TRBJ2-3	CASGSQGLSGDTQYF	TGTGCCAGCGGTAGTCAGGGTCTATCAGGAGATACGCAGTATTTT
TRBV28	.	.	TRBJ1-2	CASSFSGAGSYTF	TGTGCCAGCAGTTTTTCAGGGGCTGGGAGCTACACCTTC